This is a list of T cell receptor beta chains from one sample in a study of T cells after yellow fever vaccination. Using its own MiXCR run on the 5' RACE reads, TCRdb lists one record per CDR3 protein. This table has around 60,000 distinct CDR3 sequences, about 5% appearing once. The specimen comprised PBMCs, either bulk or a sorted T-cell subset (CD4+, CD8+, memory, or dextramer-sorted; not recorded which), sampled on the day of the yellow fever booster vaccination. The receptors stem from a man younger than 30 who received the YFV17D yellow fever vaccine. Each CDR3 is given with its conserved first and last residue. A clone size is listed for some rows: how often the clone was seen (once, few, many), or a class if it is expanded.

cdr3_aa: CASSLGRAYGYTF; clone_size: many; v_call: TRBV7-2; j_call: TRBJ1-2
cdr3_aa: CAISEGTGLYEQYF; clone_size: few; v_call: TRBV10-3; j_call: TRBJ2-7
cdr3_aa: CASRGTPMGAQETQYF; clone_size: few; v_call: TRBV7-9; j_call: TRBJ2-5
cdr3_aa: CASSSMTLTGKFNYGYTF; clone_size: few; v_call: TRBV7-2; j_call: TRBJ1-2
cdr3_aa: CASSFGGATEAFF; clone_size: many; v_call: TRBV7-9; j_call: TRBJ1-1
cdr3_aa: CAISEGRQPLEQYF; clone_size: few; v_call: TRBV10-3; j_call: TRBJ2-7
cdr3_aa: CASSPPTRGGLDTQYF; clone_size: .; v_call: TRBV6-5; j_call: TRBJ2-3
cdr3_aa: CASIDRLNTGELFF; clone_size: .; v_call: TRBV6-1; j_call: TRBJ2-2
cdr3_aa: CASSLASGGYYEQYF; clone_size: many; v_call: TRBV7-6; j_call: TRBJ2-7
cdr3_aa: CASSEKTGTLTYNEQFF; clone_size: many; v_call: TRBV6-1; j_call: TRBJ2-1
cdr3_aa: CASSFPGQATYEQYF; clone_size: .; v_call: TRBV7-6; j_call: TRBJ2-7
cdr3_aa: CASSPWGGPQETQYF; clone_size: many; v_call: TRBV7-3; j_call: TRBJ2-5
cdr3_aa: CASSLARDRPQKLFF; clone_size: few; v_call: TRBV7-8; j_call: TRBJ1-4
cdr3_aa: CASSPTLGLGGTQYF; clone_size: few; v_call: TRBV12-3/TRBV12-4; j_call: TRBJ2-5
cdr3_aa: CASSQQTGGTNSPLHF; clone_size: few; v_call: TRBV4-1; j_call: TRBJ1-6
cdr3_aa: CASGSAGEPQHF; clone_size: .; v_call: TRBV12-5; j_call: TRBJ1-5
cdr3_aa: CASSSDSSGANVLTF; clone_size: few; v_call: TRBV7-9; j_call: TRBJ2-6
cdr3_aa: CASSLEEGTLRIYEQYF; clone_size: few; v_call: TRBV7-2; j_call: TRBJ2-7
cdr3_aa: CASSPRRSGGWDTQYF; clone_size: .; v_call: TRBV5-6; j_call: TRBJ2-3
cdr3_aa: CASSILWGAKNIQYF; clone_size: many; v_call: TRBV5-5; j_call: TRBJ2-4
cdr3_aa: CASSPGRGFHEQYF; clone_size: many; v_call: TRBV7-8; j_call: TRBJ2-7
cdr3_aa: CASSEAVASTDTQYF; clone_size: .; v_call: TRBV2; j_call: TRBJ2-3
cdr3_aa: CSVPRDRWDSGGNTIYF; clone_size: .; v_call: TRBV29-1; j_call: TRBJ1-3
cdr3_aa: CASSQDTIYNEQFF; clone_size: many; v_call: TRBV4-3; j_call: TRBJ2-1
cdr3_aa: CASIRGYEQFF; clone_size: many; v_call: TRBV6-5; j_call: TRBJ2-1
cdr3_aa: CASSLGDRDYEQYF; clone_size: many; v_call: TRBV12-3/TRBV12-4; j_call: TRBJ2-7
cdr3_aa: CASRETGGGDEQFF; clone_size: many; v_call: TRBV11-2; j_call: TRBJ2-1
cdr3_aa: CASSPTGGELFF; clone_size: many; v_call: TRBV9; j_call: TRBJ2-2
cdr3_aa: CASSLLARGGHYNEQFF; clone_size: .; v_call: TRBV12-3/TRBV12-4; j_call: TRBJ2-1
cdr3_aa: CASSLLPSDRGDTQYF; clone_size: few; v_call: TRBV18; j_call: TRBJ2-3
cdr3_aa: CASRDQPNTDTQYF; clone_size: many; v_call: TRBV4-1; j_call: TRBJ2-3
cdr3_aa: CASSRGAGARGETQYF; clone_size: few; v_call: TRBV28; j_call: TRBJ2-5
cdr3_aa: CASSGRHNEQFF; clone_size: .; v_call: TRBV7-2; j_call: TRBJ2-1
cdr3_aa: CATSSGDRFYF; clone_size: many; v_call: TRBV15; j_call: TRBJ2-4
cdr3_aa: CASSQGRDRVPFEQYF; clone_size: .; v_call: TRBV4-2; j_call: TRBJ2-7
cdr3_aa: CASSHPGQGSSNEQFF; clone_size: once; v_call: TRBV4-3; j_call: TRBJ2-1
cdr3_aa: CSARAPGAGNTEAFF; clone_size: many; v_call: TRBV20-1; j_call: TRBJ1-1